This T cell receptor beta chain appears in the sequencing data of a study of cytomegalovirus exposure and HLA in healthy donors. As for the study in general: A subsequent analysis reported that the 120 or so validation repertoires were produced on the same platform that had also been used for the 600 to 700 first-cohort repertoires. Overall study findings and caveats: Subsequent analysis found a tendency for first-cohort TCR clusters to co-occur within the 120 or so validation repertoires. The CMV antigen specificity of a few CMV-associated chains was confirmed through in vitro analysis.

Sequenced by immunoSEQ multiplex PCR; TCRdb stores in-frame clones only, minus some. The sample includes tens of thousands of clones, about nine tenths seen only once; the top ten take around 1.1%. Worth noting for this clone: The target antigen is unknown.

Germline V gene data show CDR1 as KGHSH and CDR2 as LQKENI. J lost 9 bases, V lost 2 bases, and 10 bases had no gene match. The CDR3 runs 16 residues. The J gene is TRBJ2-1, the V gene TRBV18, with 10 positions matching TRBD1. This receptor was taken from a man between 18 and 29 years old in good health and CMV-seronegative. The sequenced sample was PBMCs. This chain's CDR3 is CASSPTRQGAAGEQFF. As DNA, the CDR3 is TGTGCCAGCTCACCAACGCGACAGGGGGCGGCGGGTGAGCAGTTCTTC.